The 6 T cell receptor beta chains listed next were all sequenced from one sample in a study of T-cell reconstitution after alpha-beta-depleted transplantation in children. Preparation of the TCRbeta library was carried out with unique molecular identifiers. TCRdb processed the PCR reads anew with MiXCR; each CDR3 protein has one entry. In the table there are 75,000 to 100,000 distinct CDR3 sequences, 7% to 10% of which are singletons. The sequences come from PBMCs from the stem cell graft donor, collected from the stem cell graft. These receptors originate from a human donor who donated a stem cell graft to a child with congenital amegakaryocytic thrombocytopenia.

Concerning this clonotype itself: A read error may explain this, as a much larger clone is one base away. A read error is likely, as this CDR3 ends without the conserved phenylalanine or tryptophan. The chain is built from TRBV5-1 and TRBJ2-3; D is ambiguous. V was pared by 0 bases and J by 4 bases, with 21 bases between. Germline V gives CDR1 SGHRS, CDR2 YFSETQ. The CDR3 has 18 amino acids. Here the CDR3 reads CASSLEGLPEEVADTQYL. CDR3 DNA: TGCGCCAGCAGCTTGGAAGGGCTTCCGGAAGAAGTTGCAGATACGCAGTATCTT.

This clonotype was counted ten times or more. The chain carries TRBV20-1 and TRBJ1-1, with D maybe TRBD1 (6 bases). The germline V gene has CDR1 DFQATT and CDR2 SNEGSKA (reference sequence). The ends were cut back, 5 bases at V and 1 base at J, with 11 bases in the middle. The CDR3 spans 13 residues. The CDR3 coding sequence is TGCAGTGCTCCTGGACAGAGGAACACTGAAGCTTTCTTT. Its translation is CSAPGQRNTEAFF.

This clonotype was detected many times. The chain uses TRBV20-1 and TRBJ1-1, with D tentatively TRBD1 (6 bases). Per the germline V gene, CDR1 is DFQATT and CDR2 is SNEGSKA (reference sequence). The CDR3 extends over 14 amino acids. V was pared by 1 base and J by 1 base, with 10 bases between. The CDR3 DNA is TGCAGTGCTAGAGTGGGACACGCGAACACTGAAGCTTTCTTT. Amino acid sequence: CSARVGHANTEAFF.

This clonotype was seen many times. The genes are TRBV4-3 and TRBJ1-5; no definite D call. The CDR3 has 15 residues. V was trimmed by 1 base and J by 4 bases, leaving 11 bases between them. From germline, CDR1 is LGHNA and CDR2 YSLEER. CDR3: CASSQVRQENQPQHF. DNA of the CDR3: TGCGCCAGCAGCCAAGTTCGTCAGGAAAATCAGCCCCAGCATTTT.

This clonotype was observed at least ten times. The chain is built from TRBV7-2 and TRBJ2-5; TRBD2 might be the D (5 bases). V lost 3 bases and J lost 5, with 13 bases in between. There are 14 residues in the CDR3. CDR1 and CDR2 (germline): SGHTA, FQGNSA. CDR3 bases: TGTGCCAGCAGCTTCCAGGCCGGGGAGGAGACCCAGTACTTC. Its protein product is CASSFQAGEETQYF.

This clonotype was seen many times. The V and J genes are TRBV6-5 and TRBJ2-5; the D gene could be TRBD1 or TRBD2 (6 bases each). The germline V gene encodes CDR1 MNHEY and CDR2 SVGAGI. The CDR3 runs 16 residues. The germline V and J ends were trimmed by 0 bases and 3 bases, with 14 bases remaining between them. In DNA form, the CDR3 reads TGTGCCAGCAGTTACTCTATGGGGGGCACTGAAGAGACCCAGTACTTC. Protein: CASSYSMGGTEETQYF.